Sequencing of this T cell receptor (beta chain) was carried out in a study of blood T cells in healthy people across ages. This clonotype was counted at least ten times. PCR was performed a second time for roughly 7 to 12 cycles using a sample-barcoded 5' primer and a J-beta primer mix. MiXCR, run by TCRdb on the 5' RACE reads, gives a single entry per CDR3 protein. This repertoire shows hundreds of thousands of distinct CDR3 sequences, about 28% found once; its top ten account for 15% to 20%. V was clipped by 8 bases and J by 9 bases; unmatched bases: 13. The germline V gene encodes CDR1 MNHEY and CDR2 SMNVEV (reference sequence). The length of the CDR3 is 14 residues.

The V gene is TRBV27, the J gene TRBJ1-5; 7 bases map to TRBD1. The TCR comes from a woman of 80 years or more in good health. What was sequenced was blood. The CDR3 is CASGPGGQKGPQHF. CDR3 bases: TGTGCCAGCGGCCCAGGGGGTCAGAAAGGGCCCCAGCATTTT.